This T cell receptor (beta chain) was captured in a study of blood T cells in healthy people across ages. On the study more broadly: Using template switching, researchers captured about one barcoded beta molecule for each two T cells.

The people who gave samples were healthy Caucasians from Russia, aged roughly 6 to 90. Through a sample-barcoded 5' primer and a J-beta primer mix, a second PCR was run for about 6 to 11 cycles. Each sample provided no less than 2.5 million CDR3-containing paired-end reads. Each CDR3 protein is one row after TCRdb ran MiXCR on the 5' RACE reads. The data show 1 million or so distinct CDR3 sequences, 35% to 55% seen once. The CDR3 runs to 15 residues. The germline gives CDR1 LNHNV, CDR2 YYDKDF (reference sequence). The source material was blood. The chain has TRBV15 and TRBJ2-5, with a weak D call TRBD1 (6 bases). The J call may be incorrect, as the DNA end agrees better with TRBJ2-7. The clonotype comes from a woman in her sixties or seventies in good health. The CDR3 protein is CATSRDRGRPSEQYF. The CDR3 DNA sequence: TGTGCCACCAGCAGAGATAGGGGGAGACCCTCCGAGCAGTACTTC.